This T cell receptor (beta chain) is drawn from a study of identical twins. This clonotype was observed a single time. Germline V gene sequence: CDR1 SNHLY, CDR2 FYNNEI. CDR3 length: 13 amino acids. Trimming cost V 2 bases and J 8 bases, with 10 bases left between them. TCRdb redid the calling of the 5' RACE reads with MiXCR, one entry per CDR3 protein. The sample has about 810,000 distinct CDR3 sequences; more than 9% are singletons. The data also belong to a second study, concerning yellow fever vaccine responses in identical twins.

The sequence was collected from a woman aged 18-29 years in good health. The sample was PBMCs. The chain has TRBV2 and TRBJ2-1; D unclear. CDR3 region: CASSERRLHEQFF. The CDR3 region has the DNA TGTGCCAGCAGTGAACGGAGACTCCATGAGCAGTTCTTC.